This TCR beta chain is from a study of T cell responses to AZD1222 COVID-19 vaccine. This table comes from immunoSEQ multiplex PCR, and its TCRdb copy is limited to in-frame clones, with some not included. Of 150,000 to 200,000 clones listed, just over 90% are singletons. The germline CDR1 and CDR2 sequences are SGHRS and YFSETQ. The CDR3 extends over 13 amino acids. V lost 2 bases, J lost 12 bases, and 15 bases lay in between. The sequencing used peripheral blood, collected on day 0 of AZD1222 vaccination. The receptor was derived from an adult in good health. The chain carries TRBV5-1 and TRBJ2-1; D is uncertain. The CDR3 bases are TGCGCCAGCAGCTTCGTACCTCCCTCGGGGCAGTTCTTC. Its translation is CASSFVPPSGQFF.